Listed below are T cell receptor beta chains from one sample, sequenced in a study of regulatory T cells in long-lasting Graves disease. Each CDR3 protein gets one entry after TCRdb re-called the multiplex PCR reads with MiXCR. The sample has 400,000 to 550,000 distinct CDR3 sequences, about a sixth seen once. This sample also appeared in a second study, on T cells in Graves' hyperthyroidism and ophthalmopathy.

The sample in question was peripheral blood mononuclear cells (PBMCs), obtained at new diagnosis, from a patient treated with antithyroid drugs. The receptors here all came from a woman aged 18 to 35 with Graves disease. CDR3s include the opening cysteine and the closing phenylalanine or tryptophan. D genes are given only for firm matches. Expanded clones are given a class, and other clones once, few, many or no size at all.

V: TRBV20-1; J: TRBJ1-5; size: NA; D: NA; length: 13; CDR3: CSARGREGQPQHF; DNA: TGCAGTGCTAGGGGAAGGGAAGGTCAGCCCCAGCATTTT
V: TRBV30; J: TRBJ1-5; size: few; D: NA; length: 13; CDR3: CAWSLIGNQPQHF; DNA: TGTGCCTGGAGTTTAATAGGGAATCAGCCCCAGCATTTT
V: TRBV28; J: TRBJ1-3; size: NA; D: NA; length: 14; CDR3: CASSFRLCGNTIYF; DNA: TGTGCCAGCAGTTTCCGACTCTGCGGAAACACCATATATTTT
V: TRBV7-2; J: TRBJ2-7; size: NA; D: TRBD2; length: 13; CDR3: CASSLLLAGGQYF; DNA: TGTGCCAGCAGCTTACTTCTAGCGGGAGGGCAGTACTTC
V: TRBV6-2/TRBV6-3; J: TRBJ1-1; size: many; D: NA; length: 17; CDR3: CASSYDQNRAPSTEAFF; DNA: TGTGCCAGCAGTTACGATCAGAACAGGGCGCCTTCCACTGAAGCTTTCTTT
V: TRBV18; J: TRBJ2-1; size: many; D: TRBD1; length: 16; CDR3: CASSPLQGSSYNEQFF; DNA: TGTGCCAGCTCACCCCTACAGGGGAGCTCCTACAATGAGCAGTTCTTC
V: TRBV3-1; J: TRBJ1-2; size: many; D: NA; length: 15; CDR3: CASSQGDGGAGGYTF; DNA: TGTGCCAGCAGCCAGGGAGACGGGGGCGCAGGTGGCTACACCTTC
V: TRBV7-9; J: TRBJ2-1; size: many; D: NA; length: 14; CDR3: CASSSLLSGNEQFF; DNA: TGTGCCAGCAGCTCTCTACTGTCGGGCAATGAGCAGTTCTTC
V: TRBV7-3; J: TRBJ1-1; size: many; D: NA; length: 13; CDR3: CASSQTLNTEAFF; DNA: TGTGCCAGCAGCCAAACACTGAACACTGAAGCTTTCTTT
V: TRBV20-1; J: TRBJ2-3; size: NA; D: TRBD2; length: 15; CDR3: CSASGLAGFTDTQYF; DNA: TGCAGTGCTAGTGGGCTAGCGGGTTTCACAGATACGCAGTATTTT
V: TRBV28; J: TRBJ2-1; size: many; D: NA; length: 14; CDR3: CASSPSASYNEQFF; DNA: TGTGCCAGCAGTCCTAGCGCATCCTACAATGAGCAGTTCTTC
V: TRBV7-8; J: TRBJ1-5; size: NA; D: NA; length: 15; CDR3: CASSPGMTGAQPQHF; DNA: TGTGCCAGCAGCCCCGGGATGACGGGAGCACAGCCCCAGCATTTT
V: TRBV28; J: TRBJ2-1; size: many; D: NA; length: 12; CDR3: CASSFRGYQQFF; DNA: TGTGCCAGCAGTTTCCGGGGATATCAGCAGTTCTTC
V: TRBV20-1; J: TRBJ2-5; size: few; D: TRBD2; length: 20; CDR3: CSARGARTKTSGSIWETQYF; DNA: TGCAGTGCTAGGGGGGCTCGGACAAAAACTAGCGGGAGTATTTGGGAGACCCAGTACTTC
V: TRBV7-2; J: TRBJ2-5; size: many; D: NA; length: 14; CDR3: CASSLSAGQETQYF; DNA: TGTGCCAGCAGTCTCTCGGCAGGACAAGAGACCCAGTACTTC
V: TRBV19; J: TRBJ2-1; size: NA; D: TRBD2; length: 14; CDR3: CASSTPGLANEQFF; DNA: TGTGCCAGTAGTACACCGGGACTAGCCAATGAGCAGTTCTTC
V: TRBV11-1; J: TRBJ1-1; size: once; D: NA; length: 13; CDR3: CASSLVRGAEVFF; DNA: TGTGCCAGCAGCTTAGTAAGGGGAGCTGAAGTTTTCTTT
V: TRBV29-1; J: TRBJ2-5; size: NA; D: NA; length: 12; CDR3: CSGRTGPETQYF; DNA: TGCAGCGGAAGGACCGGCCCTGAGACCCAGTACTTC
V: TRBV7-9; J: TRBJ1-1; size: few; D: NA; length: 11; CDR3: CASSLDLEAFF; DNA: TGTGCCAGCAGCCTCGACCTTGAAGCTTTCTTT
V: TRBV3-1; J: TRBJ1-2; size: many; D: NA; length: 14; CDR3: CASSFRTPNYGYTF; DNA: TGTGCCAGCAGCTTCCGGACGCCAAACTATGGCTACACCTTC
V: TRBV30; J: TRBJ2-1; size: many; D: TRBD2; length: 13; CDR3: CAWASGTSHEQFF; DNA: TGTGCCTGGGCTAGCGGGACAAGCCATGAGCAGTTCTTC
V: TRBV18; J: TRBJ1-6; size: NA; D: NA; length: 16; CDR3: CASSLRDGRVDSPLHF; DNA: TGTGCCAGCTCACTGCGCGACGGCAGGGTTGATTCACCCCTCCACTTT
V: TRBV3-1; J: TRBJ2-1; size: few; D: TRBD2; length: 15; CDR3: CASSFTRGFNNEQFF; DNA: TGTGCCAGCAGCTTCACGCGGGGGTTCAACAATGAGCAGTTCTTC
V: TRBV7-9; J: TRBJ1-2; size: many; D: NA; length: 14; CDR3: CASSLGTANYGYTF; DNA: TGTGCCAGCAGCTTAGGGACAGCTAACTATGGCTACACCTTC
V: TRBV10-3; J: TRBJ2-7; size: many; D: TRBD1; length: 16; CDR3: CAISESTGQVSYEQYF; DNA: TGTGCCATCAGTGAGTCGACGGGACAGGTCTCCTACGAGCAGTACTTC